This T cell receptor beta chain was identified in a study of cytomegalovirus exposure and HLA in healthy donors. Study context: Samples from HLA-typed donors yielded 85 million to 95 million unique TCRs in an early data release.

The PCR employed 60 Vbeta primers together with 13 Jbeta primers. Method: immunoSEQ multiplex PCR; TCRdb's copy keeps in-frame clones and lacks some. The table records 110,000 to 150,000 clones, about 64% of them present only once. Whole-study findings and limits: TCR beta chains numbering some 160 were designated cytomegalovirus-associated.

In regard to this clone: Its target is not known.

This clonotype was sampled from a man aged 55 to 70 in good health and CMV-seronegative. Source material: PBMCs.

CDR3 sequence: CASSLDPGNRASEAFF. The CDR3 nucleotides read TGCGCCAGCAGCTTGGATCCAGGGAATAGGGCCTCAGAAGCTTTCTTT. This rearrangement joins TRBV5-1 to TRBJ1-1; D possibly corresponds to TRBD1 (5 bases). Germline V CDR1 and CDR2: SGHRS, YFSETQ. The CDR3 extends over 16 amino acids. V gave up 0 bases and J gave up 8 bases, with 20 bases separating them.